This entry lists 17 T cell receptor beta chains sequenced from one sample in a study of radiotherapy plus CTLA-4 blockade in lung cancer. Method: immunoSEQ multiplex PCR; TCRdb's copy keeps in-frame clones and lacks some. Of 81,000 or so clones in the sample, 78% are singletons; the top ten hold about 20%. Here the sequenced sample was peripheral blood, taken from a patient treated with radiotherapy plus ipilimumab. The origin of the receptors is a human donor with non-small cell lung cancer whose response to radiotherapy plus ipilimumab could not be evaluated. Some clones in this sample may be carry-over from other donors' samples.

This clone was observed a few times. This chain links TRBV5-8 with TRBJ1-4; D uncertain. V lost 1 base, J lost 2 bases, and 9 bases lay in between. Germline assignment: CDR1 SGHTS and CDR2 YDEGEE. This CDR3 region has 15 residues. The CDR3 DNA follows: TGTGCCAGCAGCTTGCGAGGTTTTACTAATGAAAAACTGTTTTTT. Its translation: CASSLRGFTNEKLFF.

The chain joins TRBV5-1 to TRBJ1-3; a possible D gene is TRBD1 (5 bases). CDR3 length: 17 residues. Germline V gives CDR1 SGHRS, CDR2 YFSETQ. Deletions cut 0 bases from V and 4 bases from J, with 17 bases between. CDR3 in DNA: TGCGCCAGCAGCTTGGGAGGCGTCTACAGGACGGGAAACACCATATATTTT. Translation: CASSLGGVYRTGNTIYF.

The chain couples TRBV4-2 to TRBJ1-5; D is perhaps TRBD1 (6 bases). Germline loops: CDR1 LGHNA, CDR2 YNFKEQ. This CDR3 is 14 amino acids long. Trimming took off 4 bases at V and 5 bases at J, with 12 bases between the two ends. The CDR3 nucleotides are TGTGCCAGCAGCCGAGGGGGAGGGGATCAGCCCCAGCATTTT. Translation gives CASSRGGGDQPQHF.

CDR3 residues: CASSDDKRGATDTQYF. CDR3 bases: TGTGCCAGCAGCGATGACAAGCGGGGAGCCACAGATACGCAGTATTTT. V is TRBV9 and J is TRBJ2-3, with 7 bases identical to TRBD2. The CDR3 spans 16 residues. With 3 bases clipped from V and 2 bases from J, the junction kept 9 bases outside the gene matches. From germline, CDR1 is SGDLS and CDR2 YYNGEE.

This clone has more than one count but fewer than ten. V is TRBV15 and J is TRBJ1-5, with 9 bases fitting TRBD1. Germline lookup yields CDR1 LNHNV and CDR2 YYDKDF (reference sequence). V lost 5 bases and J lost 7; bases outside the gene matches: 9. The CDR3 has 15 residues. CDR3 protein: CATSPQRTGVQPQHF. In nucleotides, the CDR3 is TGTGCCACCAGCCCCCAACGGACAGGGGTACAGCCCCAGCATTTT.

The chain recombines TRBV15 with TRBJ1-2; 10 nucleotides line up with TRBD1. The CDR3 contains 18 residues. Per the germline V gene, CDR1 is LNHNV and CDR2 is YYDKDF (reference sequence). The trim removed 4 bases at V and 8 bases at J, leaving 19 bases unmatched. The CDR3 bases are TGTGCCACCAGCATCTCCCGCCTGACGGGACAGGGGAAGGACGGCTACACCTTC. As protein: CATSISRLTGQGKDGYTF.

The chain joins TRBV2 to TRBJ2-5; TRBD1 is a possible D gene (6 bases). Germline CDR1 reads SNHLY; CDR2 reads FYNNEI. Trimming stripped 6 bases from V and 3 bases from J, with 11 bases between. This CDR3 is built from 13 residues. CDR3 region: CASSQNREETQYF. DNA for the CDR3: TGTGCCAGCAGCCAGAACAGGGAAGAGACCCAGTACTTC.

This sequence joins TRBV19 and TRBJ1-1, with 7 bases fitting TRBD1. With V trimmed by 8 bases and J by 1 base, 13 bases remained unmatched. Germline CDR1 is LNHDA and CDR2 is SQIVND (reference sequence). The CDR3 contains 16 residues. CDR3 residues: CASRNWTGWTNTEAFF. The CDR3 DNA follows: TGTGCCAGTCGTAATTGGACAGGCTGGACGAACACTGAAGCTTTCTTT.

CDR3 residues: CASSFAGQSNSPLHF. Here the CDR3 DNA reads TGCGCCAGCAGCTTCGCCGGACAGAGCAATTCACCCCTCCACTTT. The V and J genes are TRBV5-1 and TRBJ1-6; D might be TRBD1 (6 bases). The CDR3 consists of 15 residues. Looked up from germline, CDR1 is SGHRS and CDR2 is YFSETQ. V lost 2 bases to trimming and J lost 7 bases, with 13 bases between them.

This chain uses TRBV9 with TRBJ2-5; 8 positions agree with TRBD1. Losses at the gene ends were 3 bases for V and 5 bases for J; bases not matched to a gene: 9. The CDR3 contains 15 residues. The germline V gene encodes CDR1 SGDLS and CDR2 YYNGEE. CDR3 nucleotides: TGTGCCAGCAGCGCGGGACAGGACTGGTTCGAGACCCAGTACTTC. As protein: CASSAGQDWFETQYF.

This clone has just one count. The CDR3 DNA is TGTGCCAGCAGCCGGGAAAGATTAGCGGGGTCCCACCCCAATGAGCAGTTCTTC. Translating gives CASSRERLAGSHPNEQFF. This chain joins TRBV14 and TRBJ2-1, with 8 bases aligning to TRBD2. This CDR3 region has 18 residues. The V gene's germline CDR1 is SGHDN and CDR2 FVKESK. V lost 4 bases to trimming and J lost 6 bases; unmatched junction nucleotides: 17.

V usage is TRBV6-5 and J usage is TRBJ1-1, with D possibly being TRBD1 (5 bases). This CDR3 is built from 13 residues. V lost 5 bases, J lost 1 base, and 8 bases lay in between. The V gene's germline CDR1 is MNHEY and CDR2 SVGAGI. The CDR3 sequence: CASSRTSNTEAFF. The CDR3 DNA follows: TGTGCCAGCAGTAGGACATCGAACACTGAAGCTTTCTTT.

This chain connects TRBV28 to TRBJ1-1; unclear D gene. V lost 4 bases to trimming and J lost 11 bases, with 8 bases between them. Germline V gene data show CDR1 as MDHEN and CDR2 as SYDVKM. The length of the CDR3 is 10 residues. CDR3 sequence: CASSSRGAFF. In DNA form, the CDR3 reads TGTGCCAGCAGTTCCCGGGGTGCTTTCTTT.

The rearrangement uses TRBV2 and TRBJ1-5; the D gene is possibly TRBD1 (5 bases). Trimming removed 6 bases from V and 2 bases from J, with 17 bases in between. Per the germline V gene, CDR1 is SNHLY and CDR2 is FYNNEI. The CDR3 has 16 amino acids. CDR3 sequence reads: CASSSPGGVRNQPQHF. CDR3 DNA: TGTGCCAGCAGCTCCCCCGGGGGGGTGCGCAATCAGCCCCAGCATTTT.

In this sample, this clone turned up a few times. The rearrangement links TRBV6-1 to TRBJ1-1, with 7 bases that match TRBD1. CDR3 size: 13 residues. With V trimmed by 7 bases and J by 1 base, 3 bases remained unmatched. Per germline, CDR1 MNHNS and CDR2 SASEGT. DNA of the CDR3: TGTGCCAGCACCTACAGGGGGAACACTGAAGCTTTCTTT. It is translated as CASTYRGNTEAFF.

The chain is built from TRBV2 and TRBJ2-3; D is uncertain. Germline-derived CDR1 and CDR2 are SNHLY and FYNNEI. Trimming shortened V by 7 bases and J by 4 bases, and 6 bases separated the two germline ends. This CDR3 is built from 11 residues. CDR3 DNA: TGTGCCAGCAACCCGGCAGATACGCAGTATTTT. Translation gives CASNPADTQYF.

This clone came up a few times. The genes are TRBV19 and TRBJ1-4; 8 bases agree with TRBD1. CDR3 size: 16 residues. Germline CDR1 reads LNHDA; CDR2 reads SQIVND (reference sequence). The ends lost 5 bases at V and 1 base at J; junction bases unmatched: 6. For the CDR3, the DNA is TGTGCCAGTAGTCGCGGACAGGGAGAAACTAATGAAAAACTGTTTTTT. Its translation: CASSRGQGETNEKLFF.